This TCR beta chain was sequenced in a study of blood T cell repertoires in COVID-19 (dated by TCRdb to 2020 to 2021). In the study overall: Collaborator samples came from the United States, Italy and Spain and covered acute and convalescent phases of COVID-19. The samples were drawn from two sources: the first 160 participants of the ongoing ImmuneRACE study, and 950 to 1,500 subjects contributed by 6 global collaborators. The material from the prospective study consisted of cDNA or gDNA derived from T cells, B-cell-depleted T cells, or PBMCs. The repertoires were released in a freely available public database intended as a resource for research on the immune response to SARS-CoV-2. Sample metadata almost always included a de-identified subject ID, COVID-19 status, age in years and sex. HLA class I and class II types, where available, came from metadata supplied by the sample provider rather than from assay-based typing. Subjects who had been exposed to COVID-19, were actively infected with it, or had recovered from it provided the deeply sampled blood TCRbeta repertoires that made up the dataset.

Study-level results and caveats: The quantity of clinical and demographic metadata differed by source and by participant and was supplied without curation.

Of note for this clone: The antigen this receptor binds is unknown. A junction boundary mismatches the germline segment, possibly from a read error.

TCRbeta CDR3 regions were amplified from genomic DNA by means of the immunoSEQ Assay, a bias-controlled multiplex PCR. Concerning the study's data processing: The number of nucleated cells in each sample was estimated by amplification of reference gene primers within the assay. To quantify the absolute abundance of each unique TCRbeta CDR3 rearrangement, sequence reads were collapsed and filtered. Productive Simpson clonality was computed per sample as the square root of Simpson's diversity index over productive rearrangements. TCRdb stores this immuneACCESS table with in-frame sequences only. Part of the clones is absent; in the studies checked, under half of the shortfall reflects unresolved V genes, and no reason is known for the rest. V, J and clone size were drawn from that table, and D and trimming were deduced from the DNA. In all, the sample holds around 220,000 clones, and about 85% of those were seen once. The ten largest clonotypes hold roughly a tenth of the sample.

One collaborating source in Seattle enrolled patients while the patients were actively infected and followed the patients over time throughout the course of disease. Collaborating institutions collected whole blood in K2EDTA tubes following their own protocols. For TCRbeta analysis, collaborators shipped samples as frozen whole blood, isolated PBMCs, or DNA extracted from either of those sample types. The CDR3 holds 16 amino acids from the cysteine to the phenylalanine. CDR3 DNA is the only sequence kept; it has 48 bases, read in frame from the first base. The germline V gene specifies SGHDT as CDR1 and YYEEEE as CDR2.

This TCR derives from a woman aged 45-60 years with COVID-19, enrolled during active disease. The rearrangement combines TRBV5-6 with TRBJ2-1; 12 junctional bases match TRBD1. Sequencing was performed on peripheral blood. The CDR3 is CASSSPAGTGGTGRVF. The DNA sequence follows: TGTGCCAGCAGCTCCCCTGCCGGGACAGGGGGCACGGGGAGGGTCTTC.